This TCR beta chain was recovered during a study of blood T cell repertoires in COVID-19. Study overall: PBMCs, B-cell-depleted T cells, or T cells provided the cDNA or gDNA that made up the material.

Authors' data handling: Amplification of reference gene primers was used by the study to estimate nucleated cell counts. TCRdb's table, derived via immunoSEQ multiplex PCR, lists solely in-frame clones and lacks some. For V, J and clone size, that table is used; D and trimming come from the DNA. The sample carries tens of thousands of clones, about four fifths recorded once. The germline V and J ends were trimmed by 7 bases and 1 base, with 13 bases remaining between them. The germline V gene encodes CDR1 MRHNA and CDR2 SNTAGT. There are 14 residues in the CDR3. The sample consisted of peripheral blood. The TCR comes from a man aged 70-80 years with active COVID-19. The chain combines TRBV6-4 with TRBJ1-1; TRBD1 is a possible D gene (5 bases). The CDR3 DNA is TGTGCCAGCATTCTTCGGACACGGAACACTGAAGCTTTCTTT. Protein: CASILRTRNTEAFF.